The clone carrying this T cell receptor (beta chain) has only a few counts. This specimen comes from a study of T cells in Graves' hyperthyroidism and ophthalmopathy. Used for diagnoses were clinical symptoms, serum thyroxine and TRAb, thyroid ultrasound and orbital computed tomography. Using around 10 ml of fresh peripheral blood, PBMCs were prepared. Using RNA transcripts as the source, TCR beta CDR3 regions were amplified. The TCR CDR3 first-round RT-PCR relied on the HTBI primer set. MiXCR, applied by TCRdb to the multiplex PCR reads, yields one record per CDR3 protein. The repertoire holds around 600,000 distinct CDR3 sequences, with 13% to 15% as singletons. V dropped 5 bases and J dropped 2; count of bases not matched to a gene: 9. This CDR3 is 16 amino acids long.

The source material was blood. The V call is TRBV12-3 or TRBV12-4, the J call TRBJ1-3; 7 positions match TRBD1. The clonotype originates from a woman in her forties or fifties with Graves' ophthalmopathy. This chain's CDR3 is CASSLTSGGPGNTIYF. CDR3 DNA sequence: TGTGCCAGCAGTCTAACCTCAGGGGGACCTGGAAACACCATATATTTT.